The 10 T cell receptor beta chains below were found in one sample sequenced in a study of T cell repertoires in cytomegalovirus infection. TCRdb analysed the reads with MiXCR anew, one entry per CDR3 protein. The data show a few hundred thousand distinct CDR3 sequences, with approximately 9.2% seen just once and around 15% held by the top ten. The material sequenced was PBMCs. These receptors all come from a human donor in good health (CMV status not recorded). Some clones in this sample may be carry-over from other donors' samples.

At least ten counts were recorded for this clonotype. J is TRBJ1-1 and V is TRBV5-1; the D gene is possibly TRBD1 (5 bases). Germline V gene sequence: CDR1 SGHRS, CDR2 YFSETQ. CDR3 length: 15 residues. Deletions cut 4 bases from V and 4 bases from J, with 17 bases between. The CDR3 loop reads CASSGTGLGATEAFF. The CDR3 bases are TGCGCCAGCAGCGGGACGGGGCTAGGGGCCACTGAAGCTTTCTTT.

Ten or more counts support this clonotype. The chain recombines TRBV19 with TRBJ1-2; D gene ambiguous. Germline V lookup: CDR1 LNHDA, CDR2 SQIVND (reference sequence). This CDR3 comprises 13 residues. V was trimmed by 6 bases and J by 11 bases, leaving 19 bases between them. The CDR3 loop reads CASSKKNPPLYTF. In DNA form, the CDR3 reads TGTGCCAGTAGCAAGAAGAACCCGCCACTTTACACCTTC.

This clonotype has ten or more counts. The V call is TRBV6-2 or TRBV6-3, the J call TRBJ1-5; TRBD1 matches at 7 bases. Germline assignment: CDR1 MNHEY and CDR2 SVGEGT. CDR3 length equals 13 residues. Trimming at V came to 5 bases and at J to 7 bases, leaving 5 bases not matched to a gene. CDR3 nucleotide sequence: TGTGCCAGCAGTCACAGGGGTGACCAGCCCCAGCATTTT. It encodes CASSHRGDQPQHF.

This clonotype has a count of ten or more. The chain is built from TRBV7-2 and TRBJ1-3, with a tentative D call TRBD1 (5 bases). Per the germline V gene, CDR1 is SGHTA and CDR2 is FQGNSA. This CDR3 has 15 residues. Trimming cost V 5 bases and J 3 bases, with 14 bases left between them. CDR3 DNA: TGTGCCAGCAGCATAACAGGAGCCGGTGGAAACACCATATATTTT. Protein product: CASSITGAGGNTIYF.

This clonotype has a count of ten or more. J is TRBJ2-1 and V is TRBV7-2; D may be TRBD1 (7 bases). The V and J ends lost 5 bases and 14 bases respectively, with 25 bases between them. Germline V gene lookup returns CDR1 SGHTA and CDR2 FQGNSA. There are 15 residues in the CDR3. CDR3 in amino acids: CASSLQQGGFSGEFF. The DNA for the CDR3 is TGTGCCAGCAGCCTCCAGCAGGGGGGCTTCTCGGGCGAGTTCTTC.

This clonotype was detected ten times or more. This chain connects TRBV4-3 to TRBJ2-7; a possible D gene is TRBD2 (5 bases). The V gene lost 0 bases and the J gene lost 6 bases, with 15 bases spanning the gap. Germline V CDR1 and CDR2: LGHNA, YSLEER. This CDR3 region has 15 residues. CDR3 protein: CASSQDNQVRGEQYF. The CDR3 region has the DNA TGCGCCAGCAGCCAAGATAATCAGGTCCGGGGCGAGCAGTACTTC.

The chain links TRBV19 to TRBJ1-2, with D possibly matching TRBD1 (5 bases). Germline CDR1 reads LNHDA; CDR2 reads SQIVND (reference sequence). The CDR3 is made up of 14 amino acids. Trimming took 6 bases from V and 4 from J, leaving 15 bases between them. This CDR3 reads CASSQGDGRYGYTF. Written as DNA, the CDR3 is TGTGCCAGTAGCCAAGGGGACGGCCGCTATGGCTACACCTTC.

The table lists this clonotype with a few counts. V is TRBV12-5 and J is TRBJ1-5; TRBD1 is a possible D gene (5 bases). Germline V lookup: CDR1 LGHNT, CDR2 FRNRAP. Trimming took off 7 bases at V and 9 bases at J, with 13 bases between the two ends. The CDR3 totals 12 residues. For the CDR3, the DNA is TGTGCTAGTGCCCGTCCAGGGACGCCCCAGCATTTT. It translates to CASARPGTPQHF.

Ten or more counts support this clonotype. The chain uses TRBV5-6 and TRBJ1-5; D may be TRBD1 (5 bases). The CDR3 has 17 amino acids. Trimming took 5 bases from V and 7 from J, leaving 25 bases between them. Germline loops: CDR1 SGHDT, CDR2 YYEEEE. The CDR3 DNA reads TGTGCCAGCAGTCGCGCCGTCGGGTCAGGGTCGGGGCAGCCCCAGCATTTT. Translation gives CASSRAVGSGSGQPQHF.

This clonotype was counted ten times or more. The chain is built from TRBV7-2 and TRBJ2-3, with D unresolved. Trimming stripped 7 bases from V and 4 bases from J, with 12 bases between. Germline-derived CDR1 and CDR2 are SGHTA and FQGNSA. CDR3 size: 13 residues. CDR3 DNA sequence: TGTGCCAGCAACGCCGTAGTGGCAGATACGCAGTATTTT. Translating gives CASNAVVADTQYF. The full variable domain, with the rest looked up from reference TRBV7-2 and TRBJ2-3, is GAGVSQSPSNKVTEKGKDVELRCDPISGHTALYWYRQSLGQGLEFLIYFQGNSAPDKSGLPSDRFSAERTGGSVSTLTIQRTQQEDSAVYLCASNAVVADTQYFGPGTRLTVL.